This TCR beta chain was captured by sequencing in a study of CD8+ T cells in alopecia areata. Extraction and reverse transcription of RNA yielded cDNA as the sequencing template. Data came from immunoSEQ multiplex PCR; TCRdb stores just in-frame clones and leaves some out. This sample has roughly 32,000 clones, with roughly 60% found just once. Study-wide results and limits: Among the cells sequenced in scalp samples are also the resident alphabeta T cells of normal skin. Researchers reported that TCR sharing among patients proved less clear than in mice, possibly HLA-linked. Higher clonality and more expanded CD8+ clones appeared in lesional than normal scalp.

V lost 2 bases, J lost 2 bases, and 6 bases stayed unmatched. This CDR3 has 15 residues. Germline V lookup: CDR1 MDHEN, CDR2 SYDVKM. Turning to this clone: Its antigen is as yet unknown.

Lesional scalp tissue (obtained by punch biopsy) and peripheral blood were collected from alopecia areata patients. Specimen: NKG2D-high CD8+ T cells sorted from blood. The chain couples TRBV28 to TRBJ2-7; 7 nucleotides agree with TRBD1. This TCR was recovered from a human donor with alopecia areata. CDR3 residues: CASSLRGQRTYEQYF. In nucleotides, the CDR3 is TGTGCCAGCAGTTTACGGGGACAGAGAACCTACGAGCAGTACTTC.